This T cell receptor (beta chain) was recorded in a study of T-cell reconstitution after alpha-beta-depleted transplantation in children. This CDR3 has 14 residues. Germline V lookup: CDR1 ENHRY, CDR2 SYGVKD. Trimming removed 3 bases from V and 8 bases from J; junction bases left unmatched: 4. Overall study findings and caveats: About two months after transplant, alpha-beta T cells reportedly came from several hundred expanded graft clones.

During its preparation, the TCRbeta library received unique molecular identifiers. From the PCR reads, TCRdb called clonotypes with MiXCR, one entry per CDR3 protein. The sample contains around 240,000 distinct CDR3 sequences, 8.2% of which appear only once. About this clonotype: Its matching antigen is unknown.

This TCR was recovered from a male patient younger than 18 who had a stem cell transplant for acute lymphoblastic leukemia, so the T cells may come from the graft donor. The chain carries TRBV10-3 and TRBJ1-6; TRBD1 matches at 7 bases. The sample was PBMCs, mostly from graft donor cells, taken 180 days after TCRalphabeta/CD19-depleted stem cell transplant. CDR3 loop: CAISDRGADSPLHF. CDR3 DNA: TGTGCCATCAGTGACAGGGGGGCAGATTCACCCCTCCACTTT.